In its sample, the clone carrying this T cell receptor beta chain was seen a few times. Its antigen is not identified. This entry belongs to a study of regulatory T cells in long-lasting Graves disease. Findings and caveats of the study: TRBV28, TRBJ1-2 and TRBJ2-5 were segments that persistent disease favored. Rather than thyroid tissue, only peripheral blood underwent study.

The junction had 5 bases not matched to a gene; V was cut back by 7 bases and J by 2 bases. The CDR3 is made up of 13 amino acids. CDR1 is GTSNPN and CDR2 is SVGIG in the germline V gene (reference sequence). The TCR beta library used iRepertoire HTBI primers with Arm-PCR amplification of CDR3. In the source study's methods: Spanning all samples, the identified segments comprised around 64 TRBV and around 15 TRBJ. From the multiplex PCR reads, TCRdb called clonotypes with MiXCR, one entry per CDR3 protein. TCRdb's processing, not the study's, gives the V and J calls here. The repertoire includes a few hundred thousand distinct CDR3 sequences, around 24% of them detected once, and about a quarter sits in the top ten. Time point denoted: persistent/refractory GD, antithyroid drugs over 5 years with positive TRAb. From RNA extracted from PBMCs, the TCR library was made.

The clonotype originates from a female donor with Graves disease. The chain links TRBV30 to TRBJ2-5, with 9 nucleotides matching TRBD2. Sequenced here: peripheral blood mononuclear cells (PBMCs), sampled when the disease was refractory, from a patient treated with antithyroid drugs. In DNA form, the CDR3 reads TGTGCCTCCACGCTAGCGGGGCAAGAGACCCAGTACTTC. Translating gives CASTLAGQETQYF. Full variable domain (outside the CDR3, taken from reference TRBV30 and TRBJ2-5): SQTIHQWPATLVQPVGSPLSLECTVEGTSNPNLYWYRQAAGRGLQLLFYSVGIGQISSEVPQNLSASRPQDRQFILSSKKLLLSDSGFYLCASTLAGQETQYFGPGTRLLVL.